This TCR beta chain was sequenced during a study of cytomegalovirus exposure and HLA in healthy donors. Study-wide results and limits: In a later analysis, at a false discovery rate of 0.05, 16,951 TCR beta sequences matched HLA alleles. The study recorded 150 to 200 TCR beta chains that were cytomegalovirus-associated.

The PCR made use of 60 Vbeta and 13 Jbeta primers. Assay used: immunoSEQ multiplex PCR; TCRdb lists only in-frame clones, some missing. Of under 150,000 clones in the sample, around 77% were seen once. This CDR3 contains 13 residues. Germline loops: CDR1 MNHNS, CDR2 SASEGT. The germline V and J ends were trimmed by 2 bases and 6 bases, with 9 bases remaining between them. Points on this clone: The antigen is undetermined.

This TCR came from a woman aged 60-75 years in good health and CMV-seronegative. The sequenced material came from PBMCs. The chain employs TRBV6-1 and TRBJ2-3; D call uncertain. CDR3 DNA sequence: TGTGCCAGCAGTGAACCCCTATCGGATACGCAGTATTTT. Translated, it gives CASSEPLSDTQYF.